A single sample is the source of the 20 T cell receptor beta chains below, sequenced in a study of spatial heterogeneity in lung cancer. Time point noted: blood at routine non-recurrence follow-up after resection. From tumor, nontumor lung or frozen PBMC, whole RNA was taken unsorted for sequencing. TCRdb redid the calling of the 5' RACE reads with MiXCR, one entry per CDR3 protein. Of roughly 120,000 distinct CDR3 sequences listed, about 12% are singletons. The starting material was PBMCs, obtained at follow-up. The receptors here all came from a male donor with early-stage non-small cell lung cancer.

This clonotype was counted many times. This sequence joins TRBV20-1 and TRBJ2-1; D gene unclear. The germline V and J ends were trimmed by 3 bases and 3 bases, with 9 bases remaining between them. Per the germline V gene, CDR1 is DFQATT and CDR2 is SNEGSKA (reference sequence). The CDR3 is made up of 13 amino acids. CDR3 DNA: TGCAGTGCTAGTCTACGGTACTACAATGAGCAGTTCTTC. It yields the protein CSASLRYYNEQFF.

V is TRBV12-3 or TRBV12-4 and J is TRBJ2-6; D perhaps matches TRBD1 (5 bases). Trimming cost V 3 bases and J 0 bases, with 15 bases left between them. The length of the CDR3 is 18 residues. CDR3: CASSLRTLRLSGANVLTF. The CDR3 coding sequence is TGTGCCAGCAGTTTGCGGACATTAAGACTCTCTGGGGCCAACGTCCTGACTTTC.

In its sample, this clonotype was seen a few times. The V and J genes are TRBV5-1 and TRBJ1-1; TRBD1 matches at 7 bases. CDR1 SGHRS and CDR2 YFSETQ come from the germline V gene. V lost 4 bases, J lost 1 base, and 7 bases stayed unmatched. The CDR3 sequence is 15 residues long. The CDR3 spells CASSPRTGGNTEAFF. CDR3 coding DNA: TGCGCCAGCAGCCCCCGGACAGGTGGGAACACTGAAGCTTTCTTT.

This clonotype appeared a few times. The chain links TRBV10-2 to TRBJ2-1; D is undetermined. Germline CDR1 and CDR2: WSHSY and SAAADI. The CDR3 covers 15 residues. V gave up 5 bases and J gave up 0 bases, with 11 bases separating them. The CDR3 nucleotides are TGCGCCAGCAGTCGGGCCCAGAGCTCCTACAATGAGCAGTTCTTC. Its translation: CASSRAQSSYNEQFF.

This clonotype has a count of ten or more. The chain employs TRBV3-1 and TRBJ1-1, with D uncertain. The V end was cut by 0 bases, the J end by 6 bases, with 11 bases between. CDR1 and CDR2 (germline): LGHDT, YNNKEL (reference sequence). The CDR3 spans 14 residues. As DNA, the CDR3 is TGTGCCAGCAGCCAAGATCTCGGACGGGCTGAAGCTTTCTTT. It encodes CASSQDLGRAEAFF.

The gene calls are TRBV11-3 and TRBJ2-2; D is undetermined. Trimming stripped 1 base from V and 2 bases from J, with 5 bases between. Germline lookup yields CDR1 SGHNT and CDR2 YENEEA. This CDR3 is 14 amino acids long. The DNA of the CDR3 is TGTGCCAGCAGCTTAGTCGAAAACACCGGGGAGCTGTTTTTT. This translates into CASSLVENTGELFF.

This clonotype was picked up a small number of times. The chain combines TRBV18 with TRBJ2-2; TRBD1 agrees at 7 bases. Germline CDR1 is KGHSH and CDR2 is LQKENI. The CDR3 is made up of 16 amino acids. The V gene end was trimmed by 3 bases and the J gene end by 0 bases; junction bases not matched to a gene: 4. The CDR3 protein is CASSPLGQPNTGELFF. The CDR3 nucleotides are TGTGCCAGCTCACCCTTGGGACAGCCGAACACCGGGGAGCTGTTTTTT.

The rearrangement links TRBV25-1 to TRBJ2-2; 11 bases agree with TRBD1. Germline CDR1 and CDR2: MGHDK and SYGVNS. The trim removed 3 bases at V and 6 bases at J, leaving 9 bases unmatched. The CDR3 is made up of 17 amino acids. The CDR3 DNA sequence: TGTGCCAGCAGTGACTCCCGGACAGGGGGCTATGCCGGGGAGCTGTTTTTT. This sequence encodes CASSDSRTGGYAGELFF. The full variable domain, with the rest looked up from reference TRBV25-1 and TRBJ2-2, is EADIYQTPRYLVIGTGKKITLECSQTMGHDKMYWYQQDPGMELHLIHYSYGVNSTEKGDLSSESTVSRIRTEHFPLTLESARPSHTSQYLCASSDSRTGGYAGELFFGEGSRLTVL.

The CDR3 sequence: CASSLEGGLYNEQFF. The CDR3 DNA reads as TGTGCCAGCAGCTTGGAGGGGGGGCTATACAATGAGCAGTTCTTC. This rearrangement joins TRBV7-2 to TRBJ2-1, with D perhaps TRBD2 (7 bases). Trimming pared 3 bases from V and 4 bases from J, leaving 13 bases between. Germline CDR1 and CDR2: SGHTA and FQGNSA. The CDR3 spans 15 residues.

This clonotype was seen more than once but under ten times. The chain is built from TRBV7-6 and TRBJ2-3, with D uncertain. This CDR3 has 12 residues. Trimming took 4 bases from V and 0 from J, leaving 2 bases between them. Germline V gives CDR1 SGHVS, CDR2 FNYEAQ. CDR3 nucleotide sequence: TGTGCCAGCAGCTATAGCACAGATACGCAGTATTTT. Its protein product is CASSYSTDTQYF.

V and J are TRBV20-1 and TRBJ1-2; D uncertain. The length of the CDR3 is 14 residues. From germline, CDR1 is DFQATT and CDR2 SNEGSKA (reference sequence). With 0 bases removed from V and 6 bases from J, the gap between germline ends came to 14 bases. CDR3 sequence: CSARDGSFRDGYTF. CDR3 DNA sequence: TGCAGTGCTAGAGACGGATCTTTTAGGGATGGCTACACCTTC.

This clonotype has only a few counts. The chain employs TRBV5-1 and TRBJ2-1; D is perhaps TRBD1 (6 bases). Germline values: CDR1 SGHRS, CDR2 YFSETQ. The CDR3 totals 14 residues. V was shortened by 0 bases and J by 9 bases, with 13 bases between the two germline ends. In DNA form, the CDR3 reads TGCGCCAGCAGCTTGGCCCAGGGGAAGGTTGAGCAGTTCTTC. Protein: CASSLAQGKVEQFF.

This chain links TRBV5-1 with TRBJ2-5; no clear D gene. The V gene's germline CDR1 is SGHRS and CDR2 YFSETQ. Trimming removed 0 bases from V and 0 bases from J, with 6 bases in between. CDR3 length equals 14 residues. The CDR3 bases are TGCGCCAGCAGCTTGGGAGGTAACCAAGAGACCCAGTACTTC. Encoded protein: CASSLGGNQETQYF. Filled out from reference TRBV5-1 and TRBJ2-5, the complete variable domain reads KAGVTQTPRYLIKTRGQQVTLSCSPISGHRSVSWYQQTPGQGLQFLFEYFSETQRNKGNFPGRFSGRQFSNSRSEMNVSTLELGDSALYLCASSLGGNQETQYFGPGTRLLVL.

In nucleotides, the CDR3 is TGTGCCACTCTGGGGGGGAACTACAATGAGCAGTTCTTC. Its translation: CATLGGNYNEQFF. This chain joins TRBV7-2 and TRBJ2-1, with TRBD2 matching over 7 bases. Trimming removed 10 bases from V and 3 bases from J; junction bases left unmatched: 6. Germline CDR1 reads SGHTA; CDR2 reads FQGNSA. This CDR3 contains 13 residues.

The chain joins TRBV12-3 or TRBV12-4 to TRBJ1-2; D is perhaps TRBD1 (6 bases). The CDR3 runs 16 residues. V lost 1 base and J 4 bases, leaving 16 bases between the germline ends. The CDR3 nucleotides are TGTGCCAGCAGTTTAGTCTGGGACAAATACTTCTATGGCTACACCTTC. The encoded protein is CASSLVWDKYFYGYTF.

This clonotype appeared a few times. This chain uses TRBV19 with TRBJ1-4; 8 bases are a match to TRBD1. J lost 14 bases, V lost 5 bases, and 16 bases had no gene match. Germline CDR1 is LNHDA and CDR2 is SQIVND (reference sequence). CDR3 length: 15 amino acids. The CDR3 nucleotides are TGTGCCAGTAGTCCCCGCGGGACAGGCCCCTTACGGCTGTTTTTT. This codes for CASSPRGTGPLRLFF.

This clonotype was seen only a few times. The V gene is TRBV5-4, the J gene TRBJ2-5; the D is unclear. V lost 0 bases, J lost 3 bases, and 6 bases lay in between. Germline V gene lookup returns CDR1 SGHNT and CDR2 YYREEE (reference sequence). There are 13 residues in the CDR3. In DNA, the CDR3 is TGTGCCAGCAGCTTGGACATGGAAGAGACCCAGTACTTC. Its protein product is CASSLDMEETQYF.

This clonotype came up a few times. The CDR3 DNA sequence: TGTGCCAGCAGCGCAGGGGGCGCGGATGAAAAACTGTTTTTT. It translates to CASSAGGADEKLFF. The chain couples TRBV9 to TRBJ1-4, with TRBD1 matching over 8 bases. Germline V CDR1 and CDR2: SGDLS, YYNGEE. Germline trimming cut 3 bases from V and 6 bases from J; bases unmatched to any gene: 4. The CDR3 is made up of 14 amino acids.

At least ten counts were recorded for this clonotype. The V call is TRBV29-1, the J call TRBJ2-1; 9 positions match TRBD1. J lost 2 bases, V lost 7 bases, and 3 bases had no gene match. The germline CDR1 and CDR2 sequences are SQVTM and ANQGSEA. CDR3 length: 13 residues. CDR3 in amino acids: CSGRDRAYNEQFF. CDR3 in DNA: TGCAGCGGCCGGGACAGGGCCTACAATGAGCAGTTCTTC.

The genes are TRBV20-1 and TRBJ2-4; D perhaps matches TRBD2 (7 bases). Looked up from germline, CDR1 is DFQATT and CDR2 is SNEGSKA (reference sequence). The V and J ends lost 3 bases and 3 bases respectively, with 12 bases between them. The CDR3 is 14 amino acids. DNA of the CDR3: TGCAGTGCTAGTAACAGGGAGGGCAAAAACATTCAGTACTTC. Amino acids: CSASNREGKNIQYF.